This TCR beta chain was obtained from a study of shared clonotypes between healthy human individuals. Background on the study: Donors, aged 18 to 49, were a couple of women and three men. Per donor, three plates held CD4 naive cells, three held CD4 memory, two held CD8 naive and one held CD8 memory.

General study results and limits: Generally, naive subsets (rather than memory subsets) showed larger estimated richness.

In the sorted-subset replicate PCRs, 200 ng DNA, around 32,000 T cell genomes, was used. The method was immunoSEQ multiplex PCR; TCRdb's version includes in-frame clones alone and lacks a portion of them. The table lists some 2,000,000 clones, around 96% of them singletons. Notes on this clone: What it binds is not known. A much larger clone differs from this one at a single base, so this may be a read error.

The naive CD8 subset, CD45RO-negative cells positively selected for CCR7, excluded terminally differentiated effector memory CD45RA+ cells. The CDR3 loop spans 11 amino acids. Trimming shortened V by 6 bases and J by 1 base, and 3 bases separated the two germline ends. In germline, CDR1 is MNHEY, CDR2 SMNVEV (reference sequence). The chain links TRBV27 to TRBJ2-5, with D uncertain. The sample taken for sequencing was naive CD8+ T cells sorted from blood. The clonotype originates from a man in his late teens or twenties in good health. The CDR3 sequence: CASRFQETQYF. Here the CDR3 DNA reads TGTGCCAGCAGATTCCAAGAGACCCAGTACTTC.